These T cell receptor beta chains were read from a single sample in a study of T-cell memory formation after mild COVID-19. Via MiXCR, TCRdb re-called the 5' RACE reads, giving one row per CDR3 protein. The data hold 120,000 to 150,000 distinct CDR3 sequences, with over 6% observed a single time. Sequencing input: PBMCs or a T cell subset sorted from them (not recorded which). Every receptor here comes from an adult woman who had mild COVID-19 (a few samples of this study predate the infection). Cell type and time point are not known. CDR3s include the opening cysteine and the closing phenylalanine or tryptophan. The order of the fields is D gene, clone size, J gene, V gene, CDR3 protein, CDR3 DNA. A D gene is named only where the DNA matches it firmly. Clone size is given for some rows only: seen once, a few or many times, or a class if the clone is expanded.

D: TRBD1; size: many; J: TRBJ1-6; V: TRBV6-5; CDR3: CASSYGTGASYNSPLHF; DNA: TGTGCCAGCAGTTACGGGACAGGGGCCTCCTATAATTCACCCCTCCACTTT
D: NA; size: few; J: TRBJ1-5; V: TRBV12-3/TRBV12-4; CDR3: CASSFDGSPYQPQHF; DNA: TGTGCCAGCAGTTTCGACGGGTCGCCTTATCAGCCCCAGCATTTT
D: TRBD2; size: many; J: TRBJ2-1; V: TRBV7-6; CDR3: CASSLPLTSEAYNEQFF; DNA: TGTGCCAGCAGCTTACCCTTAACTAGCGAGGCCTACAATGAGCAGTTCTTC
D: NA; size: NA; J: TRBJ1-1; V: TRBV29-1; CDR3: CSVSDRQRTEAFF; DNA: TGCAGCGTCAGTGACAGGCAGCGAACTGAAGCTTTCTTT
D: NA; size: NA; J: TRBJ2-7; V: TRBV7-2; CDR3: CASSPSALHEQYF; DNA: TGTGCCAGCAGCCCATCCGCCCTCCACGAGCAGTACTTC
D: NA; size: NA; J: TRBJ2-1; V: TRBV5-4; CDR3: CASSPQGSNEQFF; DNA: TGTGCCAGCAGCCCGCAGGGGAGCAATGAGCAGTTCTTC
D: NA; size: many; J: TRBJ2-1; V: TRBV7-6; CDR3: CASSLDRLEGGDSYNEQFF; DNA: TGTGCCAGCAGCTTAGATCGATTAGAGGGAGGTGACTCCTACAATGAGCAGTTCTTC
D: NA; size: few; J: TRBJ2-6; V: TRBV9; CDR3: CASSFPSGHHFSGANVLTF; DNA: TGTGCCAGCAGCTTCCCTTCGGGACACCATTTCTCTGGGGCCAACGTCCTGACTTTC
D: NA; size: many; J: TRBJ2-7; V: TRBV12-3/TRBV12-4; CDR3: CASSPYRGQSSYEQYF; DNA: TGTGCCAGCAGTCCATACCGGGGCCAAAGCTCCTACGAGCAGTACTTC
D: TRBD2; size: few; J: TRBJ2-1; V: TRBV5-1; CDR3: CASSLQRGFNNEQFF; DNA: TGCGCCAGCAGCTTGCAGCGGGGATTCAACAATGAGCAGTTCTTC
D: NA; size: medium-sized; J: TRBJ1-3; V: TRBV20-1; CDR3: CSASSGLAGNTIYF; DNA: TGCAGTGCTTCCTCAGGGTTAGCTGGAAACACCATATATTTT
D: NA; size: few; J: TRBJ2-7; V: TRBV27; CDR3: CASSHLKFHGTQSSYEQYF; DNA: TGTGCCAGCAGCCACCTTAAATTTCACGGGACCCAAAGCTCCTACGAGCAGTACTTC
D: NA; size: many; J: TRBJ2-5; V: TRBV7-3; CDR3: CASSLLGGQETQYF; DNA: TGTGCCAGCAGCTTGTTAGGGGGACAAGAGACCCAGTACTTC
D: NA; size: many; J: TRBJ1-6; V: TRBV5-1; CDR3: CASSLAGGNSPLHF; DNA: TGCGCCAGCAGCTTGGCTGGGGGTAATTCACCCCTCCACTTT
D: NA; size: few; J: TRBJ2-5; V: TRBV4-2; CDR3: CASSQRRDETQYF; DNA: TGTGCCAGCAGCCAGCGAAGGGATGAGACCCAGTACTTC